One sample yielded the 30 T cell receptor beta chains listed below, sequenced in a study of cytomegalovirus exposure and HLA in healthy donors. The PCR employed 60 Vbeta primers together with 13 Jbeta primers. The assay was immunoSEQ multiplex PCR, and TCRdb's table has in-frame clones only and misses some. The sample carries about 110,000 clones, more than 65% recorded once. Material for sequencing was PBMCs. The source of these receptors is a woman between 45 and 65 years old in good health and CMV-seropositive.

This chain links TRBV7-9 with TRBJ2-7, with D perhaps TRBD2 (5 bases). Between the trimmed V and J ends, which lost 2 bases and 0 bases, there was a span of 11 bases. The CDR3 loop spans 15 amino acids. The V gene's germline CDR1 is SEHNR and CDR2 FQNEAQ (reference sequence). CDR3 residues: CASSLSGLSSYEQYF. Here the CDR3 DNA reads TGTGCCAGCAGCTTATCCGGACTGAGCTCCTACGAGCAGTACTTC.

V and J are TRBV6-5 and TRBJ1-1, with a weak D call TRBD1 (5 bases). Germline V CDR1 and CDR2: MNHEY, SVGAGI. The V gene lost 6 bases and the J gene lost 10 bases, with 15 bases spanning the gap. This CDR3 is 12 amino acids long. As DNA, the CDR3 is TGTGCCAGCAGCGCAGGGCCGCAGCGAGCTTTCTTT. It is translated as CASSAGPQRAFF.

The table lists this clone with a few counts. The genes are TRBV18 and TRBJ1-1; 8 bases are shared with TRBD1. Trimming at V came to 4 bases and at J to 6 bases, leaving 4 bases not matched to a gene. CDR3 length: 13 residues. The germline gives CDR1 KGHSH, CDR2 LQKENI. CDR3: CASSQQGGSEAFF. The CDR3 nucleotides read TGTGCCAGCTCACAACAGGGGGGGTCTGAAGCTTTCTTT.

The sample holds a few counts of this clone. The chain is built from TRBV7-9 and TRBJ2-7; 10 positions agree with TRBD2. The CDR3 has 16 amino acids. J gave up 3 bases and V 5 bases, and 10 bases lay outside the gene matches. Germline lookup yields CDR1 SEHNR and CDR2 FQNEAQ (reference sequence). The CDR3 reads CASSQLLAGASYEQYF. DNA for the CDR3: TGTGCCAGCAGCCAGCTTCTAGCGGGGGCGAGCTACGAGCAGTACTTC.

The chain employs TRBV28 and TRBJ2-1, with TRBD1 matching 8 bases. J was trimmed by 8 bases and V by 7 bases; bases with no gene match: 13. The CDR3 length is 15 residues. Germline CDR1 MDHEN, CDR2 SYDVKM. CDR3 in amino acids: CASNLQGGPMDEQFF. The CDR3 nucleotides are TGTGCCAGCAACCTACAGGGGGGCCCAATGGATGAGCAGTTCTTC.

This clone was recorded a few times. This chain joins TRBV15 and TRBJ1-2; D gene ambiguous. V lost 5 bases to trimming and J lost 4 bases, with 20 bases between them. This CDR3 is 16 amino acids long. Germline-derived CDR1 and CDR2 are LNHNV and YYDKDF (reference sequence). The CDR3 region is CATSSGSLGLAYGYTF. The CDR3 coding sequence is TGTGCCACCAGCTCCGGAAGTCTCGGACTTGCCTATGGCTACACCTTC.

The chain couples TRBV10-2 to TRBJ2-1, with a tentative D call TRBD1 (5 bases). The germline V and J ends were trimmed by 8 bases and 6 bases, with 14 bases remaining between them. The CDR3 consists of 13 residues. CDR1 and CDR2 (germline): WSHSY, SAAADI. CDR3 sequence reads: CASGAGYTNEQFF. The DNA of the CDR3 is TGCGCCAGCGGGGCAGGGTATACCAATGAGCAGTTCTTC.

The chain employs TRBV4-1 and TRBJ1-2; perhaps TRBD1 as D (6 bases). In germline, CDR1 is MGHRA, CDR2 YSYEKL. The CDR3 spans 14 residues. Trimming removed 0 bases at V and 7 bases at J, with 12 bases between. CDR3 DNA: TGCGCCAGCAGCCAAGATGACAGGTATCTTGGCTACACCTTC. Its protein product is CASSQDDRYLGYTF.

The rearrangement joins TRBV27 to TRBJ2-7, with TRBD1 matching over 7 bases. The junction had 19 bases not matched to a gene; V was cut back by 6 bases and J by 2 bases. The CDR3 has 18 amino acids. The V gene's germline CDR1 is MNHEY and CDR2 SMNVEV (reference sequence). The CDR3 sequence: CASSSAGTERKTPYEQYF. CDR3 in DNA: TGTGCCAGCAGCTCGGCCGGGACAGAGAGAAAAACCCCCTACGAGCAGTACTTC.

The rearrangement uses TRBV19 and TRBJ1-2, with D tentatively TRBD1 (6 bases). Trimming left V 7 bases short and J 0 bases short, with 15 bases between. CDR1 is LNHDA, CDR2 SQIVND, per germline (reference sequence). The CDR3 is 15 amino acids. CDR3 protein: CASTNRVDANYGYTF. The CDR3 DNA is TGTGCCAGTACCAACAGGGTTGACGCTAACTATGGCTACACCTTC.

The chain recombines TRBV6-5 with TRBJ2-7, with TRBD1 matching over 9 bases. The germline CDR1 and CDR2 sequences are MNHEY and SVGAGI. Trimming took 6 bases from V and 0 from J; bases not matched to a gene: 6. The CDR3 sequence is 15 residues long. As DNA, the CDR3 is TGTGCCAGCAGGAGGGGACAGGGATACTCCTACGAGCAGTACTTC. Its translation is CASRRGQGYSYEQYF.

The chain joins TRBV10-3 to TRBJ1-6; D gene unclear. This CDR3 has 14 amino acids. Per germline, CDR1 ENHRY and CDR2 SYGVKD. The V end was cut by 1 base, the J end by 9 bases, with 10 bases between. The CDR3 sequence: CAISELSPISPLHF. In DNA, the CDR3 is TGTGCCATCAGTGAGTTGAGCCCCATTTCACCCCTCCACTTT.

The chain couples TRBV29-1 to TRBJ2-7; D is possibly TRBD1 (6 bases). V was clipped by 6 bases and J by 2 bases, with 17 bases between them. CDR1 SQVTM and CDR2 ANQGSEA come from the germline V gene. CDR3 length: 14 amino acids. CDR3 in DNA: TGCAGCGTGGTCATACAGGGAGAGCCCTACGAGCAGTACTTC. Translated, it gives CSVVIQGEPYEQYF.

The chain carries TRBV6-5 and TRBJ2-1; tentative D call: TRBD1 (6 bases). Looked up from germline, CDR1 is MNHEY and CDR2 is SVGAGI. The CDR3 is 13 residues long. Trimming cost V 11 bases and J 6 bases, with 17 bases left between them. In DNA, the CDR3 is TGTGCCGTAGGTACAACAGGGTTCAATGAGCAGTTCTTC. Translated, it gives CAVGTTGFNEQFF.

The chain has TRBV27 and TRBJ2-3; 8 bases match TRBD2. Germline CDR1 reads MNHEY; CDR2 reads SMNVEV (reference sequence). The CDR3 runs to 18 residues. The V segment lost 5 bases and the J segment 1 base; nucleotides outside the gene matches: 14. Here the CDR3 reads CASSRNSRGAGGTDTQYF. CDR3 DNA: TGTGCCAGCAGTCGCAATTCTAGGGGAGCGGGGGGCACAGATACGCAGTATTTT.

This chain uses TRBV30 with TRBJ1-2; the match to TRBD1 covers 8 bases. The V segment lost 6 bases and the J segment 6 bases; nucleotides outside the gene matches: 18. This CDR3 contains 16 residues. Looked up from germline, CDR1 is GTSNPN and CDR2 is SVGIG (reference sequence). The CDR3 reads CACPTPQGERRNGYTF. The CDR3 coding sequence is TGTGCCTGCCCTACCCCACAGGGGGAGAGGAGGAATGGCTACACCTTC.

The V and J genes are TRBV5-1 and TRBJ1-2; D remains ambiguous. V was trimmed by 5 bases and J by 5 bases, leaving 10 bases between them. The CDR3 is made up of 12 amino acids. CDR1 and CDR2 (germline): SGHRS, YFSETQ. CDR3 protein: CASREANYGYTF. Here the CDR3 DNA reads TGCGCCAGCAGGGAGGCGAATTATGGCTACACCTTC.

This CDR3 reads CASSLAQGDYGYTF. CDR3 nucleotides: TGTGCCAGCAGTTTAGCGCAGGGTGACTATGGCTACACCTTC. The chain joins TRBV28 to TRBJ1-2, with D possibly being TRBD1 (5 bases). The germline V gene has CDR1 MDHEN and CDR2 SYDVKM. V dropped 2 bases and J dropped 3 bases, with 10 bases sitting between them. This CDR3 is 14 amino acids long.

The chain employs TRBV7-3 and TRBJ2-1; TRBD1 aligns across 10 bases. CDR3 length equals 14 residues. The trim removed 4 bases at V and 7 bases at J, leaving 4 bases unmatched. Germline V gene sequence: CDR1 SGHTA, CDR2 FQGTGA. For the CDR3, the DNA is TGTGCCAGCAGCTCCGGGACAGGGGTTAATGAGCAGTTCTTC. Protein: CASSSGTGVNEQFF.

The chain combines TRBV19 with TRBJ1-5; D is possibly TRBD1 (6 bases). Germline V gene data show CDR1 as LNHDA and CDR2 as SQIVND (reference sequence). V gave up 9 bases and J gave up 3 bases, with 18 bases separating them. The CDR3 consists of 15 residues. The CDR3 DNA is TGTGCCAGCACCGCTTATGGACAGCACAATCAGCCCCAGCATTTT. Translation: CASTAYGQHNQPQHF.

The chain combines TRBV7-9 with TRBJ2-1, with no clear D. Germline CDR1 SEHNR, CDR2 FQNEAQ (reference sequence). The CDR3 length is 10 residues. V lost 3 bases, J lost 9 bases, and 3 bases lay in between. CDR3 in amino acids: CASSFREQFF. In DNA, the CDR3 is TGTGCCAGCAGCTTTCGTGAGCAGTTCTTC.

This clone was seen a handful of times. This chain uses TRBV10-3 with TRBJ2-5; TRBD1 aligns across 7 bases. The CDR3 length is 13 residues. In germline, CDR1 is ENHRY, CDR2 SYGVKD. Trimming removed 9 bases from V and 10 bases from J; junction bases left unmatched: 14. The CDR3, as DNA: TGTGCCATAGGACCCAGGGACAGCGCTGACCAGTACTTC. It translates to CAIGPRDSADQYF.

This clone was seen more than once but under ten times. V gene TRBV28 combines with J gene TRBJ1-4; tentatively, D is TRBD1 (5 bases). Germline CDR1 and CDR2: MDHEN and SYDVKM. The CDR3 spans 15 residues. V was shortened by 5 bases and J by 8 bases, with 18 bases between the two germline ends. CDR3 region: CASSRPRGGGEKLFF. The CDR3 DNA is TGTGCCAGCAGTCGCCCCCGGGGGGGAGGGGAAAAACTGTTTTTT. Supplemented by reference TRBV28 and TRBJ1-4, the full variable domain reads DVKVTQSSRYLVKRTGEKVFLECVQDMDHENMFWYRQDPGLGLRLIYFSYDVKMKEKGDIPEGYSVSREKKERFSLILESASTNQTSMYLCASSRPRGGGEKLFFGSGTQLSVL.

The chain is built from TRBV7-8 and TRBJ2-1; 9 bases align to TRBD2. The CDR3 length is 15 residues. Germline CDR1 SGHVS, CDR2 FQNEAQ. With V trimmed by 2 bases and J by 2 bases, 1 base remained unmatched. This CDR3 reads CASSLIAGAYNEQFF. The CDR3, as DNA: TGTGCCAGCAGCTTAATAGCGGGGGCCTACAATGAGCAGTTCTTC.

The J gene is TRBJ1-1, the V gene TRBV19; TRBD1 agrees at 9 bases. CDR3 size: 14 residues. Germline values: CDR1 LNHDA, CDR2 SQIVND (reference sequence). V lost 4 bases to trimming and J lost 1 base; unmatched junction nucleotides: 1. The CDR3 DNA reads TGTGCCAGTAGTAACAGGGGGCGGAACACTGAAGCTTTCTTT. It translates to CASSNRGRNTEAFF.

The rearrangement joins TRBV2 to TRBJ2-7; 8 bases fit TRBD2. Unmatched junction bases numbered 15, after V lost 2 bases and J lost 3 bases. CDR1 is SNHLY and CDR2 is FYNNEI in the germline V gene. The CDR3 runs to 18 residues. CDR3 DNA sequence: TGTGCCAGCAGTGAATACGGTAGCGGGGCAACTTTCCTCTACGAGCAGTACTTC. Translation: CASSEYGSGATFLYEQYF.

The rearrangement joins TRBV18 to TRBJ2-5; TRBD2 is a possible D gene (5 bases). The V gene lost 1 base and the J gene lost 5 bases, with 8 bases spanning the gap. The CDR3 has 13 residues. The V gene's germline CDR1 is KGHSH and CDR2 LQKENI. CDR3 coding DNA: TGTGCCAGCTCACCACACCGGAGGGAGACCCAGTACTTC. It specifies CASSPHRRETQYF.

The chain recombines TRBV28 with TRBJ1-5, with unresolved D. V dropped 4 bases and J dropped 4 bases, with 8 bases sitting between them. Per the germline V gene, CDR1 is MDHEN and CDR2 is SYDVKM. This CDR3 has 13 residues. The CDR3 DNA reads TGTGCCAGCAGTTCGTGGCTTAATCAGCCCCAGCATTTT. Protein product: CASSSWLNQPQHF.

This chain connects TRBV12-5 to TRBJ2-1; D may be TRBD1 (7 bases). Trimming took off 6 bases at V and 7 bases at J, with 19 bases between the two ends. Germline CDR1 LGHNT, CDR2 FRNRAP. The CDR3 is made up of 15 amino acids. Here the CDR3 DNA reads TGTGCTAGTGGCTCAGGGGGGCCTCCGGGGAATGAGCAGTTCTTC. The encoded protein is CASGSGGPPGNEQFF.

To note about this clone: One junction end does not reproduce the germline sequence, and a read error may be involved. The chain links TRBV10-3 to TRBJ2-3; 8 bases are shared with TRBD2. The germline gives CDR1 ENHRY, CDR2 SYGVKD. The CDR3 length is 13 residues. CDR3 amino acids: CAINERGTDTQYF. DNA of the CDR3: TGTGCCATCAATGAGCGGGGGACAGATACGCAGTATTTT.